This T cell receptor beta chain was found in a study of blood T cells in healthy people across ages. This clonotype was counted between two and nine times. Per germline, CDR1 MGHDK and CDR2 SYGVNS. This CDR3 spans 16 amino acids. V shed 6 bases, J shed 7 bases, and the junction held 16 bases outside the gene matches. The second PCR ran about 6 to 12 cycles with a sample-barcoded 5' primer and J-beta primers. TCRdb fed the 5' RACE reads into MiXCR, producing one record per CDR3 protein. The sample yields fewer than 2,000,000 distinct CDR3 sequences, about 32% seen once. This receptor was taken from a woman in her 30s in good health. The chain couples TRBV25-1 to TRBJ2-7; 9 bases match TRBD1. The sequenced material came from blood. CDR3 bases: TGTGCCAGCAGGCCCCTCGGACAGGGGACCTCTGAGGAGCAGTACTTC. This sequence encodes CASRPLGQGTSEEQYF.